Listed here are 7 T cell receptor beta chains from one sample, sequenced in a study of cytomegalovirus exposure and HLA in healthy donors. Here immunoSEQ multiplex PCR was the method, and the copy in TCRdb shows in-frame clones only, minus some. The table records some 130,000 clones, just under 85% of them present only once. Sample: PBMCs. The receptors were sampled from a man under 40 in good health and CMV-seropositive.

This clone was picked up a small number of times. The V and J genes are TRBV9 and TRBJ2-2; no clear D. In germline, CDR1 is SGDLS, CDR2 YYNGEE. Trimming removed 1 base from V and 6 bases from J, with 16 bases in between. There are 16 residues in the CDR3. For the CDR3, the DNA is TGTGCCAGCAGCGTAAGGTCCCAGCCAAGCGCCGGGGAGCTGTTTTTT. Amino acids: CASSVRSQPSAGELFF. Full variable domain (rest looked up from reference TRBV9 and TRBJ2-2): DSGVTQTPKHLITATGQRVTLRCSPRSGDLSVYWYQQSLDQGLQFLIQYYNGEERAKGNILERFSAQQFPDLHSELNLSSLELGDSALYFCASSVRSQPSAGELFFGEGSRLTVL.

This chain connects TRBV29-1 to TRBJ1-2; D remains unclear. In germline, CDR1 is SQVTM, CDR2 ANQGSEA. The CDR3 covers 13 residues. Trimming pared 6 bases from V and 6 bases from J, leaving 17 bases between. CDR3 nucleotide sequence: TGCAGCGTCGTGGGCCCGAATGAAAATGGCTACACCTTC. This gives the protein CSVVGPNENGYTF.

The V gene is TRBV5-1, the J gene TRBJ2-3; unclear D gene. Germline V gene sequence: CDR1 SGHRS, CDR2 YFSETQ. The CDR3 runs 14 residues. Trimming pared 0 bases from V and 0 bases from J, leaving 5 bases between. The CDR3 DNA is TGCGCCAGCAGCTTGGGAGCTAGCACAGATACGCAGTATTTT. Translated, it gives CASSLGASTDTQYF. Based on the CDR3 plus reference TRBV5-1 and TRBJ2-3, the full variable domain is KAGVTQTPRYLIKTRGQQVTLSCSPISGHRSVSWYQQTPGQGLQFLFEYFSETQRNKGNFPGRFSGRQFSNSRSEMNVSTLELGDSALYLCASSLGASTDTQYFGPGTRLTVL.

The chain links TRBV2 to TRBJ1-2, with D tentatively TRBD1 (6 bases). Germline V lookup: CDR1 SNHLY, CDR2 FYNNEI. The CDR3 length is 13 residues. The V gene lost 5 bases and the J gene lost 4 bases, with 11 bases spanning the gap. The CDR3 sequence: CASSLGALYGYTF. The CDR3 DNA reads TGTGCCAGCAGTTTGGGGGCACTCTATGGCTACACCTTC.

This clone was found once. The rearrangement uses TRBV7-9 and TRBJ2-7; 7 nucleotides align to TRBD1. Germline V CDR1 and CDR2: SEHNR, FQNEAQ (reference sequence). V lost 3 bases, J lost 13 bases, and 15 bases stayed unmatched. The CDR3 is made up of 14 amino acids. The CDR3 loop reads CASSLDPGTADPYF. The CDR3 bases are TGTGCCAGCAGCTTGGACCCCGGGACAGCGGATCCCTACTTC.

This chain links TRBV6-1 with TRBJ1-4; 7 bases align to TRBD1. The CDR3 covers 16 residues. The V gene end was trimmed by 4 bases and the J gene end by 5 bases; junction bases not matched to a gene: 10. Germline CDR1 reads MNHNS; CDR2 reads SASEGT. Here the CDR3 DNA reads TGTGCCAGCAGTGGTAGAGGGGGCAGCTTAAATGAAAAACTGTTTTTT. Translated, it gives CASSGRGGSLNEKLFF.

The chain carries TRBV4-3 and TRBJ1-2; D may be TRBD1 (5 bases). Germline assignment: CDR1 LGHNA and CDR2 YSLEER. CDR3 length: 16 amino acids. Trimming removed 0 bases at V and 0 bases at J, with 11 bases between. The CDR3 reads CASSQDYTGPNYGYTF. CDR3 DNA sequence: TGCGCCAGCAGCCAAGACTATACAGGACCTAACTATGGCTACACCTTC.